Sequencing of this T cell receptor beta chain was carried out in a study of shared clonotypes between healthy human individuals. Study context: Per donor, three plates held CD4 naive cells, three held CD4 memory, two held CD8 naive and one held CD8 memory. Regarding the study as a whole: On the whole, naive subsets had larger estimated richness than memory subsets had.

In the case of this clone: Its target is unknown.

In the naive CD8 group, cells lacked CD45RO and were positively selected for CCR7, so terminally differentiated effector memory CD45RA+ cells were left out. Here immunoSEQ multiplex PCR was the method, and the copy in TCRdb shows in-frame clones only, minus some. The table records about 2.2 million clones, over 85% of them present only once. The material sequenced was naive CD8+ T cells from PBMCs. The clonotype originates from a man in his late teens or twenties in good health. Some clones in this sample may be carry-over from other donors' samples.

The CDR3 DNA reads as TGTGCCAGCAGCACAGGTTCTTCAGGCAATCAGCCCCAGCATTTT. It translates to CASSTGSSGNQPQHF. The chain combines TRBV6-5 with TRBJ1-5; TRBD1 is a possible D gene (5 bases). Trimming pared 6 bases from V and 2 bases from J, leaving 14 bases between. This CDR3 region has 15 residues. Germline assignment: CDR1 MNHEY and CDR2 SVGAGI.